These 26 T cell receptor beta chains were all obtained from the same sample, sequenced in a study of T cells in localized non-small cell lung cancer. Data came from immunoSEQ multiplex PCR; TCRdb stores just in-frame clones and leaves some out. The sample holds about 15,000 clones, 85% to 90% seen once. Specimen: peripheral blood, collected before any cancer treatment. These receptors all come from a female donor aged 60 or older with stage I squamous cell lung carcinoma.

This rearrangement joins TRBV6-5 to TRBJ1-4, with TRBD1 matching over 10 bases. V shed 6 bases and J 7 bases; nucleotides not matched to a gene: 5. CDR3 length equals 14 residues. CDR1 is MNHEY and CDR2 is SVGAGI in the germline V gene. The CDR3 loop is CASSYDRGPEKLFF. In nucleotides, the CDR3 is TGTGCCAGCAGCTACGACAGGGGGCCTGAAAAACTGTTTTTT.

This clone has more than one count but fewer than ten. The chain links TRBV6-5 to TRBJ2-2; 7 nucleotides align to TRBD1. J lost 6 bases, V lost 7 bases, and 5 bases had no gene match. The germline CDR1 and CDR2 sequences are MNHEY and SVGAGI. This CDR3 region has 13 residues. In nucleotides, the CDR3 is TGTGCCAGCAAACGACAGGGTCCCGGGGAGCTGTTTTTT. Residues: CASKRQGPGELFF.

The chain is built from TRBV5-1 and TRBJ2-4; no clear D. Trimming shortened V by 1 base and J by 7 bases, and 6 bases separated the two germline ends. The germline gives CDR1 SGHRS, CDR2 YFSETQ. The CDR3 contains 12 residues. The CDR3 sequence is CASSLQPNIQYF. The CDR3 DNA reads TGCGCCAGCAGCTTGCAACCGAACATTCAGTACTTC.

The rearrangement links TRBV18 to TRBJ2-3; D gene ambiguous. This CDR3 is 14 amino acids long. Trimming stripped 2 bases from V and 0 bases from J, with 6 bases between. Germline CDR1 is KGHSH and CDR2 is LQKENI. The CDR3: CASSPSTSTDTQYF. The CDR3 DNA is TGTGCCAGCTCACCATCGACTAGCACAGATACGCAGTATTTT. Looking up the rest from reference TRBV18 and TRBJ2-3 gives the full variable domain: NAGVMQNPRHLVRRRGQEARLRCSPMKGHSHVYWYRQLPEEGLKFMVYLQKENIIDESGMPKERFSAEFPKEGPSILRIQQVVRGDSAAYFCASSPSTSTDTQYFGPGTRLTVL.

DNA for the CDR3: TGTGCCAGCAGCTTGGACCAGGGATGGGGCTACACCTTC. It codes for CASSLDQGWGYTF. The chain carries TRBV5-4 and TRBJ1-2; tentatively, D is TRBD1 (5 bases). The CDR3 consists of 13 residues. Germline CDR1 is SGHNT and CDR2 is YYREEE (reference sequence). Trimming took off 0 bases at V and 8 bases at J, with 11 bases between the two ends.

This chain links TRBV13 with TRBJ2-1; TRBD2 might be the D (5 bases). CDR1 and CDR2 from the germline V gene are PRHDT and FYEKMQ (reference sequence). Trimming took 3 bases from V and 8 from J, leaving 11 bases between them. The CDR3 is 13 residues long. The CDR3 loop is CASSLSVGDEQFF. The CDR3 DNA sequence: TGTGCCAGCAGCTTGAGCGTCGGGGATGAGCAGTTCTTC.

V and J are TRBV7-2 and TRBJ2-3; D is uncertain. The CDR3 is 12 amino acids. Germline-derived CDR1 and CDR2 are SGHTA and FQGNSA. Between the trimmed V and J ends, which lost 3 bases and 2 bases, there was a span of 3 bases. The CDR3 loop is CASSFLTDTQYF. DNA of the CDR3: TGTGCCAGCAGCTTCCTCACAGATACGCAGTATTTT.

This chain connects TRBV28 to TRBJ1-2, with D uncertain. The CDR3 totals 13 residues. Germline CDR1 is MDHEN and CDR2 is SYDVKM. V was trimmed by 6 bases and J by 3 bases, leaving 11 bases between them. CDR3 loop: CASSPSPYYGYTF. The CDR3 nucleotides read TGTGCCAGCAGCCCCTCCCCTTACTATGGCTACACCTTC.

V gene TRBV19 combines with J gene TRBJ2-3; TRBD1 aligns across 7 bases. Germline CDR1 reads LNHDA; CDR2 reads SQIVND (reference sequence). This CDR3 region has 15 residues. The V gene end was trimmed by 5 bases and the J gene end by 6 bases; junction bases not matched to a gene: 11. The CDR3 here is CASSPRQTGSDTQYF. The CDR3 nucleotides read TGTGCCAGTAGTCCCCGACAGACAGGGTCGGATACGCAGTATTTT.

The chain links TRBV4-2 to TRBJ2-1; the D gene could be TRBD1 or TRBD2 (5 bases each). The germline CDR1 and CDR2 sequences are LGHNA and YNFKEQ. With 4 bases removed from V and 7 bases from J, the gap between germline ends came to 5 bases. The CDR3 totals 11 residues. DNA for the CDR3: TGTGCCAGCAGCCGGGGGAATGAGCAGTTCTTC. The encoded protein is CASSRGNEQFF.

In this sample, this clone turned up a few times. The V gene is TRBV5-1, the J gene TRBJ1-1; D not resolved. V was trimmed by 4 bases and J by 5 bases, leaving 12 bases between them. Looked up from germline, CDR1 is SGHRS and CDR2 is YFSETQ. The CDR3 consists of 13 residues. The CDR3 DNA follows: TGCGCCAGCAGCACACCCGGTCGGACTGAAGCTTTCTTT. As protein: CASSTPGRTEAFF.

As for this clone: The same CDR3 also results from other DNA sequences found in this sample. The genes are TRBV11-3 and TRBJ2-5, with D perhaps matching TRBD2 (7 bases). The germline V gene has CDR1 SGHNT and CDR2 YENEEA. Trimming shortened V by 5 bases and J by 1 base, and 14 bases separated the two germline ends. This CDR3 contains 15 residues. CDR3 bases: TGTGCCAGCAGCCTCGGGGGGACACCCCAAGAGACCCAGTACTTC. Protein: CASSLGGTPQETQYF.

This clone counts as medium-sized. The genes are TRBV6-5 and TRBJ1-1; a possible D gene is TRBD1 (6 bases). CDR1 and CDR2 (germline): MNHEY, SVGAGI. This CDR3 has 13 residues. The V gene lost 5 bases and the J gene lost 4 bases, with 11 bases spanning the gap. The CDR3 DNA is TGTGCCAGCAGTAAACAGGGTAGCACTGAAGCTTTCTTT. Protein: CASSKQGSTEAFF.

This chain joins TRBV7-9 and TRBJ1-2; D is possibly TRBD1 (6 bases). With 2 bases removed from V and 8 bases from J, the gap between germline ends came to 12 bases. Germline V gene sequence: CDR1 SEHNR, CDR2 FQNEAQ (reference sequence). CDR3 length: 13 residues. CDR3 nucleotides: TGTGCCAGCAGCTTAATAGGGGGTTACGGCTACACCTTC. This codes for CASSLIGGYGYTF.

The sample holds a few counts of this clone. The V gene is TRBV9, the J gene TRBJ2-7; possibly TRBD2 for D (6 bases). This CDR3 has 14 residues. Germline V gives CDR1 SGDLS, CDR2 YYNGEE. Trimming took 2 bases from V and 4 from J, leaving 13 bases between them. The CDR3 spells CASSVGSGGYEQYF. In DNA, the CDR3 is TGTGCCAGCAGCGTGGGCTCCGGGGGATACGAGCAGTACTTC. Together with reference TRBV9 and TRBJ2-7, the CDR3 gives the full variable domain: DSGVTQTPKHLITATGQRVTLRCSPRSGDLSVYWYQQSLDQGLQFLIQYYNGEERAKGNILERFSAQQFPDLHSELNLSSLELGDSALYFCASSVGSGGYEQYFGPGTRLTVT.

The chain combines TRBV2 with TRBJ1-1; a possible D gene is TRBD1 (6 bases). Trimming shortened V by 6 bases and J by 3 bases, and 11 bases separated the two germline ends. This CDR3 contains 13 residues. The germline CDR1 and CDR2 sequences are SNHLY and FYNNEI. The chain's CDR3 is CASRKRGDTEAFF. CDR3 nucleotide sequence: TGTGCCAGCAGAAAGAGGGGGGACACTGAAGCTTTCTTT.

The V and J genes are TRBV7-6 and TRBJ1-5; a possible D gene is TRBD1 (6 bases). In germline, CDR1 is SGHVS, CDR2 FNYEAQ. The ends were cut back, 5 bases at V and 3 bases at J, with 29 bases in the middle. The CDR3 loop spans 20 amino acids. The DNA of the CDR3 is TGTGCCAGCAGCCCTCGACCTTATATGACAGGAGAAGTCAACAATCAGCCCCAGCATTTT. The encoded protein is CASSPRPYMTGEVNNQPQHF. The whole variable domain, remainder taken from reference TRBV7-6 and TRBJ1-5, is GAGVSQSPRYKVTKRGQDVALRCDPISGHVSLYWYRQALGQGPEFLTYFNYEAQQDKSGLPNDRFSAERPEGSISTLTIQRTEQRDSAMYRCASSPRPYMTGEVNNQPQHFGDGTRLSIL.

This chain links TRBV7-9 with TRBJ2-7; 8 bases agree with TRBD2. J was trimmed by 2 bases and V by 2 bases; bases with no gene match: 14. Germline values: CDR1 SEHNR, CDR2 FQNEAQ (reference sequence). The length of the CDR3 is 18 residues. CDR3: CASSLLAGGERGTYEQYF. The DNA of the CDR3 is TGTGCCAGCAGCTTATTGGCGGGAGGCGAGAGGGGGACCTACGAGCAGTACTTC. The variable domain in full, completed from reference TRBV7-9 and TRBJ2-7, reads DTGVSQNPRHKITKRGQNVTFRCDPISEHNRLYWYRQTLGQGPEFLTYFQNEAQLEKSRLLSDRFSAERPKGSFSTLEIQRTEQGDSAMYLCASSLLAGGERGTYEQYFGPGTRLTVT.

The rearrangement links TRBV4-1 to TRBJ2-3; TRBD2 aligns across 7 bases. Germline CDR1 MGHRA, CDR2 YSYEKL. The junction had 14 bases not matched to a gene; V was cut back by 1 base and J by 4 bases. The CDR3 has 18 amino acids. CDR3 DNA sequence: TGCGCCAGCAGCCAAGTGTTATCTGGGGGGGGGTCCCCAGATACGCAGTATTTT. This sequence encodes CASSQVLSGGGSPDTQYF.

J is TRBJ1-4 and V is TRBV9; no clear D. Trimming removed 0 bases from V and 10 bases from J, with 10 bases in between. The CDR3 length is 13 residues. Per germline, CDR1 SGDLS and CDR2 YYNGEE. The CDR3 is CASSVVEGGKLFF. CDR3 coding DNA: TGTGCCAGCAGCGTAGTGGAGGGCGGAAAACTGTTTTTT. Full variable domain (missing parts from reference TRBV9 and TRBJ1-4): DSGVTQTPKHLITATGQRVTLRCSPRSGDLSVYWYQQSLDQGLQFLIQYYNGEERAKGNILERFSAQQFPDLHSELNLSSLELGDSALYFCASSVVEGGKLFFGSGTQLSVL.

The CDR3 sequence: CASSLVDGFYEQYF. DNA of the CDR3: TGTGCCAGCAGCTTAGTAGACGGATTCTACGAGCAGTACTTC. V gene TRBV7-9 combines with J gene TRBJ2-7; no clear D. Per germline, CDR1 SEHNR and CDR2 FQNEAQ (reference sequence). V dropped 1 base and J dropped 3 bases, with 10 bases sitting between them. The CDR3 has 14 residues. Variable domain in full (rest from reference TRBV7-9 and TRBJ2-7): DTGVSQNPRHKITKRGQNVTFRCDPISEHNRLYWYRQTLGQGPEFLTYFQNEAQLEKSRLLSDRFSAERPKGSFSTLEIQRTEQGDSAMYLCASSLVDGFYEQYFGPGTRLTVT.

The V gene is TRBV13, the J gene TRBJ2-3; tentatively, D is TRBD1 (5 bases). With 5 bases removed from V and 3 bases from J, the gap between germline ends came to 18 bases. The CDR3 sequence is 16 residues long. Looked up from germline, CDR1 is PRHDT and CDR2 is FYEKMQ (reference sequence). CDR3 in amino acids: CASSIWTQGVTDTQYF. The CDR3 DNA reads as TGTGCCAGCAGCATCTGGACCCAAGGGGTAACAGATACGCAGTATTTT.

The rearrangement joins TRBV9 to TRBJ1-5; D call uncertain. Germline lookup yields CDR1 SGDLS and CDR2 YYNGEE. V lost 0 bases to trimming and J lost 4 bases, with 8 bases between them. The CDR3 runs 14 residues. The CDR3, as DNA: TGTGCCAGCAGCGTAGGGGCGGTTAATCAGCCCCAGCATTTT. Translating gives CASSVGAVNQPQHF.

The chain couples TRBV18 to TRBJ2-7; 9 bases line up with TRBD1. This CDR3 contains 15 residues. Germline assignment: CDR1 KGHSH and CDR2 LQKENI. After removal of 3 bases from V and 2 bases from J, the junction contained 5 bases not matched to a gene. The DNA for the CDR3 is TGTGCCAGCTCACCTAAGGGACAGGGACCCTACGAGCAGTACTTC. Translated, it gives CASSPKGQGPYEQYF.

V and J are TRBV11-2 and TRBJ2-5, with D unresolved. The CDR3 has 11 amino acids. Trimming stripped 6 bases from V and 5 bases from J, with 7 bases between. Germline V gene data show CDR1 as SGHAT and CDR2 as FQNNGV. The CDR3 DNA sequence: TGTGCCAGCAGTCATGGTGAGACCCAGTACTTC. It yields the protein CASSHGETQYF.

The chain couples TRBV10-1 to TRBJ1-1; TRBD1 agrees at 7 bases. J was trimmed by 4 bases and V by 4 bases; bases with no gene match: 6. Germline lookup yields CDR1 WNHNN and CDR2 SYGVQD (reference sequence). This CDR3 comprises 14 residues. The CDR3 region has the DNA TGCGCCAGCAGTGGAACGACAGGGTCCACTGAAGCTTTCTTT. This encodes CASSGTTGSTEAFF.